These 21 T cell receptor beta chains were sequenced from one sample in a study of radiotherapy plus CTLA-4 blockade in lung cancer. Libraries were prepared by immunoSEQ multiplex PCR; TCRdb keeps only in-frame clonotypes and omits some of them. The repertoire holds about 80,000 clones, with about 88% as singletons. The sequencing used peripheral blood, collected from a patient treated with radiotherapy plus ipilimumab. The receptors were gathered from a human donor with non-small cell lung cancer who had stable disease on radiotherapy plus ipilimumab.

This clone was seen only once. V and J are TRBV25-1 and TRBJ1-2; TRBD1 might be the D (5 bases). The V end lost 1 base, the J end lost 2 bases, and 11 bases lay between the germline ends. The CDR3 has 15 residues. Germline values: CDR1 MGHDK, CDR2 SYGVNS. CDR3 amino acids: CASSELGGGNYGYTF. CDR3 bases: TGTGCCAGCAGTGAATTGGGGGGTGGAAACTATGGCTACACCTTC.

A single count supports this clone. The chain joins TRBV9 to TRBJ2-3; D is possibly TRBD1 (6 bases). The CDR3 runs 16 residues. Trimming cost V 3 bases and J 3 bases, with 17 bases left between them. The germline gives CDR1 SGDLS, CDR2 YYNGEE. The CDR3 nucleotides are TGTGCCAGCAGCGGCAGGGGCATAAGCCGAACAGATACGCAGTATTTT. Amino acids: CASSGRGISRTDTQYF.

V usage is TRBV5-6 and J usage is TRBJ2-7; 11 bases match TRBD2. J gave up 2 bases and V 2 bases, and 3 bases lay outside the gene matches. The CDR3 consists of 15 residues. Germline-derived CDR1 and CDR2 are SGHDT and YYEEEE. This CDR3 reads CASSLTSGGPYEQYF. The CDR3 DNA follows: TGTGCCAGCAGCTTAACTAGCGGGGGACCCTACGAGCAGTACTTC.

This clone was seen a handful of times. J is TRBJ1-5 and V is TRBV18; TRBD1 might be the D (5 bases). Germline CDR1 reads KGHSH; CDR2 reads LQKENI. The CDR3 is 13 amino acids. V gave up 4 bases and J gave up 6 bases, with 10 bases separating them. CDR3 region: CASSRGGSQPQHF. The CDR3 DNA sequence: TGTGCCAGCTCACGTGGGGGATCTCAGCCCCAGCATTTT.

To note about this clone: The same CDR3 is also encoded by other DNA sequences in this sample. The V call is TRBV18, the J call TRBJ2-3, with D unclear. Germline loops: CDR1 KGHSH, CDR2 LQKENI. This CDR3 is built from 12 residues. Trimming pared 3 bases from V and 1 base from J, leaving 2 bases between. The CDR3 reads CASSPRTDTQYF. The CDR3 nucleotides are TGTGCCAGCTCACCTCGCACAGATACGCAGTATTTT. Complete variable domain (other parts from reference TRBV18 and TRBJ2-3): NAGVMQNPRHLVRRRGQEARLRCSPMKGHSHVYWYRQLPEEGLKFMVYLQKENIIDESGMPKERFSAEFPKEGPSILRIQQVVRGDSAAYFCASSPRTDTQYFGPGTRLTVL.

The chain employs TRBV19 and TRBJ1-4, with TRBD1 as a possible D gene (5 bases). The CDR3 runs 13 residues. V was shortened by 0 bases and J by 7 bases, with 6 bases between the two germline ends. Per germline, CDR1 LNHDA and CDR2 SQIVND (reference sequence). The CDR3 region is CASSIDGGEKLFF. The CDR3 DNA follows: TGTGCCAGTAGTATAGATGGGGGTGAAAAACTGTTTTTT.

V usage is TRBV19 and J usage is TRBJ2-2; the match to TRBD2 covers 13 bases. The CDR3 loop spans 15 amino acids. Germline CDR1 is LNHDA and CDR2 is SQIVND (reference sequence). V lost 4 bases to trimming and J lost 6 bases; unmatched junction nucleotides: 2. The CDR3 here is CASSTGLAGPGELFF. In nucleotides, the CDR3 is TGTGCCAGTAGTACGGGACTAGCGGGACCCGGGGAGCTGTTTTTT.

V gene TRBV28 combines with J gene TRBJ1-2; 8 positions agree with TRBD1. The V gene's germline CDR1 is MDHEN and CDR2 SYDVKM. J was trimmed by 8 bases and V by 7 bases; bases with no gene match: 6. This CDR3 is built from 12 residues. As DNA, the CDR3 is TGTGCCAGCACCGAGGACAGGGCCGGCTACACCTTC. This codes for CASTEDRAGYTF.

J is TRBJ1-1 and V is TRBV9, with 9 bases fitting TRBD1. V dropped 3 bases and J dropped 0; count of bases not matched to a gene: 3. The CDR3 runs to 15 residues. Germline CDR1 and CDR2: SGDLS and YYNGEE. The CDR3 sequence: CASSAGTGLNTEAFF. The CDR3 DNA follows: TGTGCCAGCAGCGCCGGGACAGGGCTGAACACTGAAGCTTTCTTT.

CDR3 sequence reads: CAWRAMGQGSNQPQHF. CDR3 sequence (DNA): TGTGCCTGGAGGGCAATGGGACAGGGAAGCAATCAGCCCCAGCATTTT. The chain has TRBV30 and TRBJ1-5; TRBD1 agrees at 9 bases. Germline V gives CDR1 GTSNPN, CDR2 SVGIG (reference sequence). With 3 bases clipped from V and 1 base from J, the junction kept 7 bases outside the gene matches. CDR3 size: 16 residues.

The rearrangement links TRBV14 to TRBJ1-1; perhaps TRBD1 as D (5 bases). The CDR3 is 15 amino acids. Germline V lookup: CDR1 SGHDN, CDR2 FVKESK. V was clipped by 4 bases and J by 3 bases, with 15 bases between them. This CDR3 is CASSPNGRGHTEAFF. In DNA form, the CDR3 reads TGTGCCAGCAGCCCTAACGGGCGGGGACACACTGAAGCTTTCTTT.

This chain links TRBV11-2 with TRBJ1-4, with D hard to call. CDR1 and CDR2 (germline): SGHAT, FQNNGV. The V and J ends lost 3 bases and 3 bases respectively, with 11 bases between them. The CDR3 consists of 15 residues. CDR3 DNA: TGTGCCAGCAGCTTTATGAGGACCCCTAATGAAAAACTGTTTTTT. This encodes CASSFMRTPNEKLFF.

The chain has TRBV11-2 and TRBJ1-1; TRBD1 aligns across 7 bases. The CDR3 length is 14 residues. Losses at the gene ends were 2 bases for V and 8 bases for J; bases not matched to a gene: 8. Germline CDR1 reads SGHAT; CDR2 reads FQNNGV. CDR3 nucleotides: TGTGCCAGCAGCTTATCCCCTACAGGGGTCGAAGCTTTCTTT. Its translation: CASSLSPTGVEAFF.

This sequence joins TRBV10-2 and TRBJ1-3; D gene uncertain. This CDR3 region has 12 residues. V shed 4 bases and J shed 4 bases, with 5 bases lying between them. CDR1 WSHSY and CDR2 SAAADI come from the germline V gene. CDR3 region: CASSVDGNTIYF. The CDR3 bases are TGCGCCAGCAGTGTAGACGGAAACACCATATATTTT.

This chain links TRBV27 with TRBJ1-4; possible D gene TRBD1, 6 bases. This CDR3 contains 15 residues. Germline CDR1 and CDR2: MNHEY and SMNVEV (reference sequence). V lost 10 bases and J lost 0, with 15 bases in between. The CDR3 here is CATGQKGATNEKLFF. CDR3 bases: TGTGCCACCGGACAAAAGGGGGCAACTAATGAAAAACTGTTTTTT.

V gene TRBV5-1 combines with J gene TRBJ2-1; 8 bases are a match to TRBD2. Unmatched junction bases numbered 6, after V lost 1 base and J lost 6 bases. Looked up from germline, CDR1 is SGHRS and CDR2 is YFSETQ. The CDR3 is 15 residues long. The CDR3 region is CASSLSSGGFNEQFF. In DNA, the CDR3 is TGCGCCAGCAGCTTGTCGAGCGGGGGTTTCAATGAGCAGTTCTTC.

The CDR3 sequence is CASSVVSGPTYEQYF. The CDR3 nucleotides read TGTGCCAGCAGCGTAGTGTCGGGGCCCACCTACGAGCAGTACTTC. The chain uses TRBV9 and TRBJ2-7; the D call may be TRBD1 or TRBD2 (5 bases each). V was shortened by 0 bases and J by 2 bases, with 12 bases between the two germline ends. From germline, CDR1 is SGDLS and CDR2 YYNGEE. The CDR3 sequence is 15 residues long.

In nucleotides, the CDR3 is TGTGCCACCAGCAGAGATCTTGGGCAGGGTAATCACTATGGCTACACCTTC. It is translated as CATSRDLGQGNHYGYTF. The gene calls are TRBV15 and TRBJ1-2, with D possibly being TRBD1 (5 bases). The CDR3 is made up of 17 amino acids. Per germline, CDR1 LNHNV and CDR2 YYDKDF (reference sequence). V was shortened by 0 bases and J by 3 bases, with 17 bases between the two germline ends.

This chain uses TRBV11-1 with TRBJ2-7, with TRBD2 matching 7 bases. The V gene's germline CDR1 is SGHAT and CDR2 FQDESV (reference sequence). V dropped 0 bases and J dropped 7; count of bases not matched to a gene: 12. The CDR3 length is 16 residues. CDR3 sequence reads: CASSLAGAGDPREQYF. The CDR3 DNA is TGTGCCAGCAGCTTAGCGGGTGCGGGGGACCCCCGGGAGCAGTACTTC.

The chain has TRBV28 and TRBJ1-2; tentative D call: TRBD1 (6 bases). Germline CDR1 is MDHEN and CDR2 is SYDVKM. This CDR3 region has 16 residues. Trimming pared 6 bases from V and 4 bases from J, leaving 21 bases between. CDR3 sequence reads: CASSQRGGPRSYGYTF. For the CDR3, the DNA is TGTGCCAGCAGCCAAAGGGGGGGTCCCCGGAGCTATGGCTACACCTTC.

V gene TRBV7-9 combines with J gene TRBJ1-2; TRBD1 agrees at 10 bases. The CDR3 length is 15 residues. Per germline, CDR1 SEHNR and CDR2 FQNEAQ (reference sequence). V lost 5 bases, J lost 4 bases, and 7 bases stayed unmatched. The CDR3 sequence: CASSLRDRGSYGYTF. As DNA, the CDR3 is TGTGCCAGCAGCCTCCGGGACAGGGGCAGCTATGGCTACACCTTC.